This T cell receptor beta chain was identified during a study of blood T cell repertoires in COVID-19. Study background: The United States, Italy and Spain provided the acute and convalescent COVID-19 samples. PBMCs, B-cell-depleted T cells, or T cells provided the cDNA or gDNA that made up the material.

The CDR3 covers 13 residues. V was pared by 0 bases and J by 2 bases, with 7 bases between. The germline V gene encodes CDR1 GTSNPN and CDR2 SVGIG (reference sequence). In the original processing: Nucleated cell number was recorded as an estimate derived from reference gene primer amplification. Profiling relied on immunoSEQ multiplex PCR, and the TCRdb table lists in-frame clones only, not all of them. That table furnishes V, J and clone size, whereas the DNA furnished D and trimming. This table has approximately 300,000 clones, 90% appearing once. The chain carries TRBV30 and TRBJ1-2, with D hard to call. The sample consisted of peripheral blood. The sequence derives from a woman in her 30s with COVID-19, enrolled during active disease. The CDR3: CAWSVDSNYGYTF. The CDR3, as DNA: TGTGCCTGGAGTGTCGACTCAAACTATGGCTACACCTTC.